This T cell receptor beta chain was sequenced in a study of T cell repertoires in cytomegalovirus infection. Regarding the study as a whole: The response measured ex vivo was dominated by TCR beta clonotypes (HLA-C-restricted and CMV-specific).

There are many counts of this clonotype. Its antigen is undetermined. The CDR3 is 14 residues long. The V and J ends lost 3 bases and 14 bases, in that order; junction bases with no gene match: 6. CDR1 is MNHEY, CDR2 SMNVEV, per germline (reference sequence). TCRdb called the reads again in MiXCR, with one record for every CDR3 protein. The table includes around 170,000 distinct CDR3 sequences, roughly 17% detected once. Sequencing used CD8+ T cells from PBMCs. This clonotype originated in a human donor in good health (CMV status not recorded). Some clones in this sample may be carry-over from other donors' samples. This sequence joins TRBV27 and TRBJ2-1; 14 nucleotides agree with TRBD2. The CDR3 region is CASSLGLAGDREFF. The CDR3 DNA follows: TGTGCCAGCAGTTTGGGACTAGCGGGAGATAGAGAGTTCTTC.